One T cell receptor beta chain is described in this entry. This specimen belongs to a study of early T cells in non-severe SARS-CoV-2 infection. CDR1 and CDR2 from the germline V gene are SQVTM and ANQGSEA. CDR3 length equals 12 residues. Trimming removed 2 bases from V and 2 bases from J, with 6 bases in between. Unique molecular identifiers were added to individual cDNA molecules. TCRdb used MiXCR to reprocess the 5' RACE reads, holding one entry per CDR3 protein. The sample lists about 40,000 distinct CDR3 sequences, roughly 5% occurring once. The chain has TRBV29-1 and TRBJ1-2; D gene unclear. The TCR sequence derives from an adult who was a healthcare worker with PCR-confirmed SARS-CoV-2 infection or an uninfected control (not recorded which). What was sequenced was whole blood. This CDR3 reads CSVELGNYGYTF. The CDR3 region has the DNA TGCAGCGTTGAACTAGGAAACTATGGCTACACCTTC.